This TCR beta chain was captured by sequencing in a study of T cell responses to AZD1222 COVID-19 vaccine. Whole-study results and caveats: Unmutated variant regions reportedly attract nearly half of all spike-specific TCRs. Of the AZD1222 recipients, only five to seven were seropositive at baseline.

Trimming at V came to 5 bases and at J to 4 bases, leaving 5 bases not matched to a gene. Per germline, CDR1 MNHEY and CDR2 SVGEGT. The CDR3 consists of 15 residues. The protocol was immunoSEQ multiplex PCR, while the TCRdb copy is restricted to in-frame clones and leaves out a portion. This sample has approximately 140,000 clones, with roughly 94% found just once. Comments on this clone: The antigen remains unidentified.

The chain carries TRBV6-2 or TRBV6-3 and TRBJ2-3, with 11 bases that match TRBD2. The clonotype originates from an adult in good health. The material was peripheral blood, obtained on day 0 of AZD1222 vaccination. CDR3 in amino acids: CASSPTSGSSDTQYF. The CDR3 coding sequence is TGTGCCAGCAGTCCAACTAGCGGGAGTTCAGATACGCAGTATTTT.